The present TCR beta chain was sequenced within a study of blood T cell repertoires in COVID-19 (TCRdb year 2020). As for the study more broadly: Collaborator samples came from the United States, Italy and Spain and covered acute and convalescent phases of COVID-19. The prospective study material was composed of cDNA or gDNA derived from T cells, B-cell-depleted T cells, or PBMCs. The dataset comprised deeply sampled blood TCRbeta repertoires from subjects exposed to, actively infected with, or recovered from COVID-19. The repertoires were released in a freely available public database meant as a resource for research on the immune response to SARS-CoV-2. The samples were drawn from two sources: the first 160 participants of the ongoing ImmuneRACE study, and 1,200 or so subjects contributed by 6 global collaborators. Sample metadata almost always included a de-identified subject ID, COVID-19 status, age in years and sex. HLA class I and class II types, where available, came from metadata supplied by the sample provider rather than from assay-based typing. The investigation overall reported the following: The amount of clinical and demographic metadata varied by source and participant and was provided uncurated.

Regarding this clone: The clone's antigen remains unknown. No much larger clone exists at a distance of one base, and base qualities are not known.

TCRbeta CDR3 regions were amplified from genomic DNA by means of the immunoSEQ Assay, a bias-controlled multiplex PCR. The original pipeline was this. The number of nucleated cells in each sample was estimated by amplification of reference gene primers within the assay. To quantify the absolute abundance of each unique TCRbeta CDR3 rearrangement, sequence reads were collapsed and filtered. For each sample, productive Simpson clonality was calculated as the square root of Simpson's diversity index across productive rearrangements. TCRdb took this table from immuneACCESS and kept in-frame rearrangements with V and J called. Such tables lack part of the clones; where checked against another copy, unresolved V genes explain under half of the gap, and the rest is unexplained. From that table come the V and J calls and clone size; the DNA was used to work out D and trimming. For this sample there are fewer than 400,000 clones; about nine tenths appear just once. The ten largest clones capture 1.5% to 2% of the sample.

One collaborating source in Seattle enrolled patients during active infection and followed them longitudinally through the course of disease. Collaborating institutions collected whole blood in K2EDTA tubes following their own protocols. For TCRbeta analysis, collaborator samples were shipped as frozen whole blood, as isolated PBMCs, or as DNA extracted from either sample type. The CDR3 has 14 amino acids, counting the end cysteine and phenylalanine. This entry keeps only the CDR3 DNA: 42 bases, framed from base 1. In the germline V gene, CDR1 corresponds to MNHEY and CDR2 to SVGAGI. Trimming takes 2 bases from V and 4 bases from J, and the germline ends sit 11 bases apart.

The receptor's source is a woman under 40 with COVID-19, enrolled during active disease. Specimen: peripheral blood. Here the chain combines TRBV6-5 and TRBJ2-5, and TRBD1 may be the D gene, going by 6 matching bases. For the CDR3, the sequence is CASSYGTGSETQYF. The nucleotide sequence is TGTGCCAGCAGTTACGGTACAGGGTCAGAGACCCAGTACTTC.